This TCR beta chain is drawn from a study of CD8 T cell repertoires and HIV-1 epitope variants. In the study overall: Control wells had CMV/EBV/flu peptides, negative Ebola AY9, or no peptide.

On this clone: Its matching antigen is unknown.

V was trimmed by 3 bases and J by 0 bases, leaving 12 bases between them. The CDR3 totals 16 residues. Per the germline V gene, CDR1 is SEHNR and CDR2 is FQNEAQ (reference sequence). Sequencing used immunoSEQ multiplex PCR; TCRdb keeps in-frame clones, though not all of them. The sample has around 5,700 clones; over 50% are singletons. This TCR derives from a male donor with HIV. Material for sequencing was cultured CD8+ T cells derived from PBMCs. The V call is TRBV7-9, the J call TRBJ2-1, with a weak D call TRBD1 (6 bases). This CDR3 reads CASSLATGSSYNEQFF. The CDR3 DNA follows: TGTGCCAGCAGCTTGGCCACAGGGTCCTCCTACAATGAGCAGTTCTTC.